This TCR beta chain was documented in a study of a mutant IDH1 vaccine in newly diagnosed glioma. About the study: Investigators started vaccination 4-6 weeks after radiotherapy alone, or with temozolomide cycles. Most had both radiotherapy and temozolomide beforehand; others had only one. There were about 60% males and about 38% females among treated patients, whose mean age was about 40 years.

Using immunoSEQ multiplex PCR, the repertoire was profiled, and TCRdb retains in-frame clones only, with some absent. Of about 32,000 clones in the sample, roughly 80% were seen once. As concerns this clone: Antigen specificity is unknown.

Germline CDR1 is SNHLY and CDR2 is FYNNEI. This CDR3 is 17 amino acids long. V shed 7 bases and J 0 bases; nucleotides not matched to a gene: 11. Time point described: week 35, safety follow-up. Topical imiquimod accompanied each vaccine dose, which consisted of 300 ug of mutant IDH1 20-mer peptide. This receptor was obtained from a young woman with glioma. Some clones in this sample may be carry-over from other donors' samples. The rearrangement uses TRBV2 and TRBJ1-4; TRBD1 matches at 7 bases. The source was PBMCs, collected from a glioma patient whose treatment included an IDH1 peptide vaccine. CDR3 residues: CASTMDRTPSTNEKLFF. DNA of the CDR3: TGTGCCAGCACCATGGACAGGACCCCATCAACTAATGAAAAACTGTTTTTT.